In this sample, the clone carrying this T cell receptor (beta chain) turned up a few times. Deletions cut 4 bases from V and 5 bases from J, with 27 bases between. This CDR3 comprises 18 residues. The germline V gene has CDR1 MDHEN and CDR2 SYDVKM. For TCR beta, libraries came from iRepertoire HTBI primers and Arm-PCR of CDR3 regions. TCRdb fed the multiplex PCR reads into MiXCR, producing one record per CDR3 protein. The repertoire holds hundreds of thousands of distinct CDR3 sequences, with about 16% as singletons. The sample belongs to a study of regulatory T cells in long-lasting Graves disease. The time point here: newly diagnosed GD, antithyroid drugs for less than 3 months. TCR sequences were obtained from RNA taken from PBMCs. Separately, the same data were catalogued under a study of T cells in Graves' hyperthyroidism and ophthalmopathy. As reported in that work: Among thyroid clonotypes expanded above 0.001, most also appeared in blood.

The source was peripheral blood mononuclear cells (PBMCs), collected at new diagnosis, from a patient treated with antithyroid drugs. The chain joins TRBV28 to TRBJ2-7; maybe TRBD2 (6 bases). The source is a woman between 25 and 40 years old with Graves disease. The CDR3 region is CASSSGGVDLYGGDEQYF. Written as DNA, the CDR3 is TGTGCCAGCAGTTCGGGCGGGGTCGATCTATATGGAGGTGACGAGCAGTACTTC.